This T cell receptor beta chain was identified during a study of cytomegalovirus exposure and HLA in healthy donors. Study-wide background: An early release of data contained about 85 million unique TCRs, which came from HLA-typed donors.

V was cut by 6 bases and J by 1 base, with 14 bases left in between. Germline V gives CDR1 SGDLS, CDR2 YYNGEE. The CDR3 runs 15 residues. In regard to this clone: Its specificity is unknown.

Vbeta (60) and Jbeta (13) primers were used in the PCR. Clones were sequenced by immunoSEQ multiplex PCR, and TCRdb holds only the in-frame ones, with some missing. The table shows under 70,000 clones, with roughly 80% occurring only once. Every donor was a healthy person donating bone marrow. Whereas donors were nominally healthy upon sampling, unrecorded immune exposures were probable. Study-wide findings and caveats: Analyses of presence/absence relied on an assumption of roughly uniform sequencing depth across donors.

The clonotype originates from a male donor in good health and CMV-seropositive. This chain joins TRBV9 and TRBJ2-1, with D possibly being TRBD2 (5 bases). Sequenced: PBMCs. DNA of the CDR3: TGTGCCAGCACACCCGGCGGGTCGTCCTACAATGAGCAGTTCTTC. Translated, it gives CASTPGGSSYNEQFF.